This T cell receptor (beta chain) was profiled in a study of cytomegalovirus exposure and HLA in healthy donors. Findings and caveats of the study: Analysis was carried out at a later point, and it linked a missense DCLRE1C variant to TCR beta V- and J-gene trimming. Associated with HLA alleles at 0.05 false discovery rate in a later analysis were 16,951 TCR beta sequences. Testing in vitro showed a few CMV-associated chains specific for CMV antigens.

CDR1 and CDR2 from the germline V gene are LNHDA and SQIVND (reference sequence). CDR3 length: 17 amino acids. V shed 3 bases and J shed 0 bases, with 17 bases lying between them. A word on this clone: Its antigen is unknown.

Primers: 60 Vbeta forward and 13 Jbeta reverse. TCRdb keeps only in-frame clones here, not all; method: immunoSEQ multiplex PCR. In the table there are 150,000 to 200,000 clones, 84% of which are singletons. What was sequenced was PBMCs. J is TRBJ1-1 and V is TRBV19; D uncertain. The TCR sequence derives from a man aged 50-60 years in good health and CMV-seropositive. CDR3 amino acids: CASSMPLYDTVNTEAFF. The DNA for the CDR3 is TGTGCCAGTAGTATGCCCCTCTATGACACCGTGAACACTGAAGCTTTCTTT.